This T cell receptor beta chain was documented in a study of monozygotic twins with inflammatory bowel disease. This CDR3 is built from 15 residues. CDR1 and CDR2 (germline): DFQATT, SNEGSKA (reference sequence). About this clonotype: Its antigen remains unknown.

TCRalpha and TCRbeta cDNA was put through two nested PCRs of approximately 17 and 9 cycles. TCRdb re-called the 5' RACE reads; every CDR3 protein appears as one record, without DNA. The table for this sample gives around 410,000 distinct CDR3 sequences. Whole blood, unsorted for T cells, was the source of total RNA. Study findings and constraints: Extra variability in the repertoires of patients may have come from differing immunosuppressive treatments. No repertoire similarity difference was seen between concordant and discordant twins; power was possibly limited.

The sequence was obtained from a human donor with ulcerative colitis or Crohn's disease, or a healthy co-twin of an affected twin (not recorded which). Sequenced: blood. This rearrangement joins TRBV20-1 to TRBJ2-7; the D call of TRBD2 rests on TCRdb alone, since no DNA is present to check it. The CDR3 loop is CSAISPTSGRYEQYF.